Each of the 2 T cell receptor beta chains below was sequenced from the same sample in a study of blood T cells in healthy people across ages. Alongside a J-beta primer mix, a sample-barcoded 5' primer served in a second PCR lasting about 7 to 11 cycles. Using its own MiXCR run on the 5' RACE reads, TCRdb lists one record per CDR3 protein. The sample comprises approximately 780,000 distinct CDR3 sequences, roughly 25% of which are singletons, and 2.5% to 3.5% rests with the top ten. These data are also associated with another study on T cells of mothers and their children.

The sample consisted of blood. These receptors came from a boy aged 10-17 years in good health.

The rearrangement joins TRBV2 to TRBJ1-4, with a weak D call TRBD1 (5 bases). V dropped 5 bases and J dropped 2 bases, with 9 bases sitting between them. This CDR3 has 14 amino acids. CDR1 and CDR2 from the germline V gene are SNHLY and FYNNEI. CDR3 sequence reads: CASSPGSTNEKLFF. In DNA, the CDR3 is TGTGCCAGCAGTCCAGGGTCCACTAATGAAAAACTGTTTTTT.

The chain joins TRBV6-1 to TRBJ2-7, with D tentatively TRBD1 or TRBD2 (5 bases each). CDR3 size: 15 residues. CDR1 is MNHNS and CDR2 is SASEGT in the germline V gene. V lost 8 bases to trimming and J lost 0 bases, with 17 bases between them. CDR3 DNA: TGTGCCAGCTACCAGAGGGACGCGCTCTCCTACGAGCAGTACTTC. Translation: CASYQRDALSYEQYF.